This is a list of T cell receptor beta chains from one sample in a study of control samples from healthy donors and cancer patients. TCRdb keeps only in-frame clones here, not all; method: immunoSEQ multiplex PCR. Of about 83,000 clones in the sample, about nine tenths were seen once. The sample comprised blood. These receptors were obtained from a man in his thirties or forties in good health. CDR3s include the opening cysteine and the closing phenylalanine or tryptophan. Each record gives: D gene, J gene, V gene, clone size, CDR3 protein, CDR3 DNA. The D gene is left open where the match is weak. The size of a clone is reported for some rows only, either as once, few or many, or as a class for expanded clones.

TRBD2 | TRBJ2-1 | TRBV10-1 | . | CASRGTSGSSYNEQFF | TGCGCCAGCAGGGGGACTAGCGGAAGCTCCTACAATGAGCAGTTCTTC
TRBD2 | TRBJ2-1 | TRBV10-3 | . | CAIRTSGGYNEQFF | TGTGCCATCAGAACTAGCGGGGGATACAATGAGCAGTTCTTC
TRBD1 | TRBJ1-1 | TRBV19 | . | CASRQGAGTEAFF | TGTGCCAGCAGACAGGGGGCGGGAACTGAAGCTTTCTTT
TRBD1 | TRBJ2-4 | TRBV2 | . | CASSPDRGHRYF | TGTGCCAGCAGTCCGGACAGGGGGCATCGATACTTC
. | TRBJ2-1 | TRBV3-1/TRBV3-2 | once | CASSQVRWDEQFF | TGTGCCAGCAGCCAAGTGAGATGGGATGAGCAGTTCTTC
. | TRBJ2-7 | TRBV20-1 | . | CSASRRISSLYEQYF | TGCAGTGCTAGTCGCCGGATCAGTAGCCTCTACGAGCAGTACTTC
TRBD1 | TRBJ1-2 | TRBV2 | . | CASSALRGDRGRGYTF | TGTGCCAGCAGTGCCCTAAGAGGGGACAGGGGGCGCGGCTACACCTTC
. | TRBJ1-2 | TRBV12-3/TRBV12-4 | . | CASSPKWTRGYTF | TGTGCCAGCAGTCCCAAATGGACAAGGGGCTACACCTTC
TRBD1 | TRBJ2-3 | TRBV11-2 | . | CASSLEPGQGWDTQYF | TGTGCCAGCAGCCTTGAGCCGGGACAGGGCTGGGATACGCAGTATTTT
. | TRBJ2-2 | TRBV4-2 | . | CASSQEARTTGELFF | TGTGCCAGCAGCCAAGAAGCTAGGACAACCGGGGAGCTGTTTTTT
TRBD2 | TRBJ2-5 | TRBV7-3 | . | CASSKGWGGRQQETQYF | TGTGCCAGCAGTAAGGGGTGGGGCGGGAGGCAACAAGAGACCCAGTACTTC
. | TRBJ2-7 | TRBV6-6 | . | CASSYDRRVNEQYF | TGTGCCAGCAGTTACGACAGGAGAGTTAACGAGCAGTACTTC
. | TRBJ1-1 | TRBV4-1 | . | CASSQDSAGPFPLVRAFF | TGCGCCAGCAGCCAAGATTCGGCGGGCCCCTTCCCATTAGTACGAGCTTTCTTT
. | TRBJ1-1 | TRBV30 | . | CAWVMNTEAFF | TGTGCCTGGGTCATGAACACTGAAGCTTTCTTT
TRBD1 | TRBJ2-7 | TRBV14 | . | CASGTGGGRVAEQYF | TGTGCCAGCGGGACAGGGGGGGGCAGAGTGGCCGAGCAGTACTTC
TRBD2 | TRBJ2-3 | TRBV7-9 | . | CASSLDTGLAAQYF | TGTGCCAGCAGCCTGGATACAGGACTAGCTGCGCAGTATTTT
TRBD1 | TRBJ2-1 | TRBV5-4 | . | CASSSGQGRYNEQFF | TGTGCCAGCAGTTCGGGACAGGGCAGATACAATGAGCAGTTCTTC
TRBD2 | TRBJ2-2 | TRBV11-2 | . | CASSYPGLAGDTGELFF | TGTGCCAGCAGCTACCCGGGACTAGCGGGAGACACCGGGGAGCTGTTTTTT
TRBD2 | TRBJ2-7 | TRBV5-6 | . | CASSSGGYEQYF | TGTGCCAGCAGCTCGGGGGGTTACGAGCAGTACTTC
TRBD1 | TRBJ1-1 | TRBV28 | . | CATRQGRETEAFF | TGTGCCACCCGACAGGGGAGAGAGACTGAAGCTTTCTTT
. | TRBJ2-3 | TRBV10-2 | . | CASTGTSTDTQYF | TGCGCCAGCACGGGGACTAGCACAGATACGCAGTATTTT
. | TRBJ1-4 | TRBV9 | . | CASSNGLGGGEKLFF | TGTGCCAGCAGCAACGGGCTAGGGGGAGGTGAAAAACTGTTTTTT
. | TRBJ2-3 | TRBV25-1 | . | CASSEDHTDTQYF | TGTGCCAGCAGTGAGGACCACACAGATACGCAGTATTTT
. | TRBJ1-2 | TRBV24-1 | . | CATSAGSYGYTF | TGTGCCACCAGTGCAGGAAGCTATGGCTACACCTTC
. | TRBJ1-6 | TRBV9 | few | CASSVEPGMNSPLHF | TGTGCCAGCAGCGTAGAACCCGGGATGAATTCACCCCTCCACTTT
. | TRBJ1-6 | TRBV4-3 | few | CASSQDPGGSYNSPLHF | TGCGCCAGCAGCCAAGATCCTGGGGGATCATATAATTCACCCCTCCACTTT
TRBD2 | TRBJ2-1 | TRBV30 | few | CAWGQGLAGVNEQFF | TGTGCCTGGGGCCAGGGACTAGCAGGAGTGAATGAGCAGTTCTTC
. | TRBJ2-4 | TRBV5-6 | . | CASAGVSAKNIQYF | TGTGCCAGCGCAGGGGTTTCAGCCAAAAACATTCAGTACTTC
. | TRBJ2-7 | TRBV5-5 | . | CASSTRGGSYEQYF | TGTGCCAGCAGCACCAGGGGGGGCTCCTACGAGCAGTACTTC
. | TRBJ2-1 | TRBV7-9 | . | CASSLGRQNEQFF | TGTGCCAGCAGCTTAGGACGGCAGAATGAGCAGTTCTTC
. | TRBJ2-1 | TRBV21-1 | . | CASSKEERELGNGNEQFF | TGTGCCAGCAGCAAAGAGGAAAGGGAACTAGGGAACGGCAATGAGCAGTTCTTC
. | TRBJ2-7 | TRBV29-1 | . | CSVVGLSYEQYF | TGCAGCGTTGTCGGCCTCTCCTACGAGCAGTACTTC
TRBD1 | TRBJ1-6 | TRBV11-2 | few | CASSAAGTGISPLHF | TGTGCCAGCAGCGCCGCCGGGACAGGGATTTCACCCCTCCACTTT
. | TRBJ2-1 | TRBV4-1 | . | CASSRWGPPLSYNEQFF | TGCGCCAGCAGCCGTTGGGGGCCCCCGTTATCCTACAATGAGCAGTTCTTC
. | TRBJ2-7 | TRBV6-7 | . | CASPTGAVSYEQYF | TGTGCCAGCCCCACTGGCGCGGTGTCCTACGAGCAGTACTTC
TRBD2 | TRBJ2-3 | TRBV3-1/TRBV3-2 | . | CASSPGLAGALDTQYF | TGTGCCAGCAGCCCAGGACTAGCGGGAGCCCTAGATACGCAGTATTTT
. | TRBJ1-1 | TRBV7-3 | few | CASSFKKGHTEAFF | TGTGCCAGCAGCTTCAAGAAAGGGCACACTGAAGCTTTCTTT
. | TRBJ2-2 | TRBV7-3 | . | CASTLGGNTGELFF | TGTGCCAGCACCTTAGGGGGAAACACCGGGGAGCTGTTTTTT
TRBD2 | TRBJ2-3 | TRBV28 | . | CASSLGGVRDTQYF | TGTGCCAGCAGTTTGGGAGGGGTCAGGGATACGCAGTATTTT
TRBD1 | TRBJ2-2 | TRBV11-2 | . | CASNLQGTANTGELFF | TGTGCCAGCAACTTACAAGGGACAGCGAACACCGGGGAGCTGTTTTTT
. | TRBJ2-3 | TRBV19 | . | CASSITGSVADTQYF | TGTGCCAGTAGTATCACCGGGAGTGTTGCAGATACGCAGTATTTT
. | TRBJ2-7 | TRBV7-2 | . | CASSGSSYEQYF | TGTGCCAGCAGCGGAAGCTCCTACGAGCAGTACTTC
. | TRBJ1-2 | TRBV2 | . | CASRDNRDGYTF | TGTGCCAGCAGAGACAACAGGGACGGCTACACCTTC